This T cell receptor beta chain is from a study of blood T cells in healthy people across ages. Each sample provided at least 5 micrograms of extracted total RNA. A second roughly 6 to 12 cycle PCR used barcoded and J-beta primers. TCRdb itself ran the 5' RACE reads through MiXCR, one entry per CDR3 protein. This table has 980,000 or so distinct CDR3 sequences, around 48% appearing once. V lost 4 bases and J lost 9, with 16 bases in between. This CDR3 contains 14 residues. Germline V gene data show CDR1 as SEHNR and CDR2 as FQNEAQ (reference sequence). The table lists this clonotype with a count of one.

The receptor was derived from a man between 25 and 39 years old in good health. The V and J genes are TRBV7-9 and TRBJ2-1; unclear D gene. The sample taken for sequencing was blood. The DNA of the CDR3 is TGTGCCAGCAGCTCCCAAGGACCGGCCCTTGAGCAGTTCTTC. As protein: CASSSQGPALEQFF.